This T cell receptor beta chain originates from a study of T-cell memory formation after mild COVID-19. 5'RACE with constant-segment primers built TCRalpha and TCRbeta cDNA libraries with UMIs. TCRdb redid the calling of the 5' RACE reads with MiXCR, one entry per CDR3 protein. Of 410,000 or so distinct CDR3 sequences in the sample, 23% are singletons; the top ten hold about an eighth. Germline values: CDR1 SGHRS, CDR2 YFSETQ. The CDR3 totals 16 residues. V was pared by 4 bases and J by 1 base, with 7 bases of the junction left unmatched. The study's findings and limits: Prior to infection, memory already included some responding clones, suggesting cross-reactive memory joined. Nothing confirmed that second-wave clones peaking on day 37 were specific for SARS-CoV-2.

This clonotype was seen only a few times. Its specificity is unknown. The sequencing sample was made of PBMCs or a T cell subset sorted from them (not recorded which). The receptor was isolated from an adult woman who had mild COVID-19 (a few samples of this study predate the infection). Cell type and time point are not known. This chain connects TRBV5-1 to TRBJ1-1; 10 bases map to TRBD1. The CDR3 DNA reads as TGCGCCAGCAGCCTCCGACAGGGGGCAGGGAACACTGAAGCTTTCTTT. This codes for CASSLRQGAGNTEAFF.